This T cell receptor (beta chain) was obtained from a study of blood T cell repertoires in COVID-19. For the study at large: There were acute and convalescent COVID-19 samples, and they came from the United States, Italy and Spain.

This clone was recorded at least ten times. The CDR3 extends over 16 amino acids. V lost 4 bases, J lost 6 bases, and 11 bases stayed unmatched. Germline CDR1 and CDR2: MNHEY and SVGEGT. Donors were grouped by their self-reported clinical history. As handled by the study authors: From reference gene primer amplification, estimates of nucleated cell counts were derived. Clones were read by immunoSEQ multiplex PCR, and TCRdb kept only the in-frame ones, dropping some. The V and J calls and clone size are taken from that table; D and trimming were inferred from the DNA. The table includes around 230,000 clones, approximately 84% detected once.

Source material: PBMCs or T cells enriched from blood (not recorded which). This clonotype was obtained from a man in his forties or fifties who had recovered from COVID-19. J is TRBJ2-1 and V is TRBV6-2 or TRBV6-3; 8 bases align to TRBD1. The CDR3: CASSSRYRGYANEQFF. CDR3 sequence (DNA): TGTGCCAGCAGTTCAAGATACAGGGGGTATGCCAATGAGCAGTTCTTC.